The source of this TCR beta chain is a study of blood T cell repertoires in COVID-19 (dated by TCRdb to the early 2020s). Notes on the research overall: Samples from collaborators originated in the United States, Italy and Spain and spanned both the acute and convalescent phases of COVID-19. The sample metadata nearly always contained a de-identified subject ID, COVID-19 status, age in years and sex. The material from the prospective study consisted of cDNA or gDNA derived from T cells, B-cell-depleted T cells, or PBMCs. The dataset comprised deeply sampled blood TCRbeta repertoires from subjects exposed to, actively infected with, or recovered from COVID-19. The repertoires were released in a freely available public database meant as a resource for research on the immune response to SARS-CoV-2. Where HLA class I and class II types were available, the types were taken from metadata supplied by the sample provider, not from assay-based typing. The samples were drawn from two sources: the first 160 participants of the ongoing ImmuneRACE study, and 1,000 to 1,500 subjects contributed by 6 global collaborators. What the research found in general, with its limitations: The amount of clinical and demographic metadata varied by source and participant and was provided uncurated.

Each collaborating institution followed its own protocols to collect whole blood in K2EDTA tubes. For TCRbeta analysis, collaborators shipped samples as frozen whole blood, isolated PBMCs, or DNA extracted from either of those sample types. V is reduced by 6 bases and J by 9 bases, leaving a spacing of 21 bases between them. The CDR3 starts with the cysteine, ends with the phenylalanine, and has 14 residues. Only the CDR3 DNA stays, 42 bases, in frame from base 1. The germline V gene gives CDR1 as SGHRS and CDR2 as YFSETQ. TCRbeta CDR3 regions were amplified from genomic DNA by means of the immunoSEQ Assay, a bias-controlled multiplex PCR. From the authors' description of their analysis: Nucleated cell counts per sample were estimated from amplification of reference gene primers within the assay. Sequence reads were collapsed and filtered to measure the absolute abundance of every unique TCRbeta CDR3 rearrangement. For each sample, productive Simpson clonality was calculated as the square root of Simpson's diversity index across productive rearrangements. As stored in TCRdb, this immuneACCESS dataset retains in-frame rearrangements with V and J assigned. A fraction of the clones does not appear; measured against another copy, unresolved V genes explain less than half of the discrepancy, and the remainder lacks a known reason. D and trimming were read from the DNA, whereas the V and J calls and clone size are those reported in that table. In all, the sample holds around 52,000 clones, and roughly 90% of those were seen once. Of the sample, approximately 30% falls within the top ten clones.

Note on this clone: Its antigen has not been determined. No quality values exist for individual bases; no much larger clone is one base distant.

The source is a woman older than 75 with acute or convalescent COVID-19. Sequences were obtained from peripheral blood. Recombination connected TRBV5-1 to TRBJ2-5; TRBD2 is a possible D gene, resting on 6 matching bases. The CDR3 region reads CASTSQSGTPSQYF. The DNA reads TGCGCCAGCACCTCTCAATCCGGGACTCCATCCCAGTACTTC.